The subject of this entry is one T cell receptor (beta chain). The data are from a study of cytomegalovirus exposure and HLA in healthy donors. The PCR made use of 60 Vbeta and 13 Jbeta primers. The table came from immunoSEQ multiplex PCR; TCRdb's copy has only in-frame clones and leaves some out. This table has approximately 100,000 clones, 75% appearing once. CDR1 is MGHDK, CDR2 SYGVNS, per germline. J was trimmed by 4 bases and V by 8 bases; bases with no gene match: 9. The CDR3 runs to 15 residues. The sequence came from a male donor in good health and CMV-seropositive. This chain uses TRBV25-1 with TRBJ2-3; 10 nucleotides line up with TRBD1. The sequencing sample was made of PBMCs. Here the CDR3 DNA reads TGTGCCAGCCTCAGCCGACAGGGGGCCGCAGATACGCAGTATTTT. Amino acids: CASLSRQGAADTQYF.